Shown below are 5 T cell receptor beta chains from a single sample sequenced in a study of shared clonotypes between healthy human individuals. Repertoires were generated with immunoSEQ multiplex PCR, while TCRdb's copy carries only in-frame clones and drops some. The sample has millions of clones, over 85% seen once. The sequencing input was naive CD4+ T cells sorted from blood. Noted subset: CD45RA+ positively selected. All receptors come from a man between 18 and 35 years old in good health.

This chain connects TRBV7-2 to TRBJ2-7; 8 nucleotides line up with TRBD1. CDR1 SGHTA and CDR2 FQGNSA come from the germline V gene. The CDR3 totals 14 residues. V gave up 3 bases and J gave up 2 bases; unmatched junction bases: 3. CDR3 DNA sequence: TGTGCCAGCAGCTTGGGACAGGAGGCCTACGAGCAGTACTTC. As protein: CASSLGQEAYEQYF.

The genes are TRBV4-2 and TRBJ2-2; a weak D match, TRBD2 (5 bases). V was clipped by 0 bases and J by 7 bases, with 6 bases between them. This CDR3 is built from 13 residues. Germline V CDR1 and CDR2: LGHNA, YNFKEQ. CDR3 residues: CASSQERDGELFF. In nucleotides, the CDR3 is TGTGCCAGCAGCCAAGAACGGGACGGGGAGCTGTTTTTT.

This clone was seen only once. The rearrangement links TRBV30 to TRBJ1-1; D remains ambiguous. Germline values: CDR1 GTSNPN, CDR2 SVGIG (reference sequence). V shed 1 base and J shed 11 bases, with 11 bases lying between them. The CDR3 is made up of 11 amino acids. CDR3 loop: CAWSAVGPAFF. Here the CDR3 DNA reads TGTGCCTGGAGTGCCGTAGGGCCGGCTTTCTTT.

The chain links TRBV4-1 to TRBJ1-5, with D hard to call. Germline V gives CDR1 MGHRA, CDR2 YSYEKL. The CDR3 length is 15 residues. V lost 0 bases and J lost 3, with 9 bases in between. CDR3 in DNA: TGCGCCAGCAGCCAAGATTCTCCCCACAATCAGCCCCAGCATTTT. As protein: CASSQDSPHNQPQHF.

The genes are TRBV11-2 and TRBJ1-6, with D perhaps matching TRBD1 (5 bases). This CDR3 is built from 13 residues. Germline lookup yields CDR1 SGHAT and CDR2 FQNNGV. Trimming pared 5 bases from V and 9 bases from J, leaving 11 bases between. For the CDR3, the DNA is TGTGCCAGCAGCCCCGACAGACTTTCACCCCTCCACTTT. Translating it yields CASSPDRLSPLHF. The entire variable domain, with the rest obtained from reference TRBV11-2 and TRBJ1-6, is as follows: EAGVAQSPRYKIIEKRQSVAFWCNPISGHATLYWYQQILGQGPKLLIQFQNNGVVDDSQLPKDRFSAERLKGVDSTLKIQPAKLEDSAVYLCASSPDRLSPLHFGNGTRLTVT.